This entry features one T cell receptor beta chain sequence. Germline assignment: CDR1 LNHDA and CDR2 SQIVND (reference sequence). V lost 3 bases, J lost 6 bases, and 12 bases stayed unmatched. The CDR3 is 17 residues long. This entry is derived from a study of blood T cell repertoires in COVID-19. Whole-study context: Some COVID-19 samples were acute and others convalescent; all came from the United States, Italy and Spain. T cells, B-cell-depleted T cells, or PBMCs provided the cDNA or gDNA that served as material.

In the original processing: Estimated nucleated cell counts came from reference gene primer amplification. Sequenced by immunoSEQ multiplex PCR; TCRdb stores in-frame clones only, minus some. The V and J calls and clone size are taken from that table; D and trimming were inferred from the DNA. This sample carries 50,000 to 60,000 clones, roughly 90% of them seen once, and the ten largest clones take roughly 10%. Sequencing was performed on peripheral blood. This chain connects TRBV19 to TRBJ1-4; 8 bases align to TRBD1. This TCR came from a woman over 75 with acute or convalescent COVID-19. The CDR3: CASSIRGRGLFDEKLFF. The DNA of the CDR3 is TGTGCCAGTAGTATTAGGGGCAGGGGGCTGTTTGATGAAAAACTGTTTTTT.